The 10 T cell receptor beta chains below all came from one sample that was sequenced in a study of Graves' ophthalmopathy and Graves' hyperthyroidism. The authors amplified TCR beta CDR3 regions, and they did so from RNA transcripts for repertoire sequencing. First-round RT-PCR employed HTBI primers, with a second-round multiplex PCR after it. TCRdb reanalysed the multiplex PCR reads using MiXCR and keeps one entry per CDR3 protein. The sample holds about 400,000 distinct CDR3 sequences, about 17% seen once. The specimen sequenced was peripheral blood. Receptors originate from a woman aged 18-30 years with Graves' ophthalmopathy.

This clonotype was seen ten or more times. This chain connects TRBV7-2 to TRBJ2-7; 11 positions agree with TRBD2. Trimming cost V 2 bases and J 5 bases; bases outside gene matches: 5. CDR1 is SGHTA, CDR2 FQGNSA, per germline. The CDR3 covers 15 residues. Written as DNA, the CDR3 is TGTGCCAGCAGCTTAAAGGGACTAGCGGCCCACGAGCAGTACTTC. This codes for CASSLKGLAAHEQYF.

The table lists this clonotype with many counts. This chain connects TRBV20-1 to TRBJ1-1; possibly TRBD1 for D (6 bases). The CDR3 sequence is 14 residues long. Trimming removed 3 bases from V and 5 bases from J, with 16 bases in between. Germline CDR1 reads DFQATT; CDR2 reads SNEGSKA (reference sequence). The CDR3: CSARGGLGGTEAFF. Here the CDR3 DNA reads TGCAGTGCTAGGGGGGGATTAGGGGGGACTGAAGCTTTCTTT.

This clonotype has at least ten counts. V is TRBV12-3 or TRBV12-4 and J is TRBJ2-7; 14 positions agree with TRBD2. Losses at the gene ends were 4 bases for V and 5 bases for J; bases not matched to a gene: 10. The CDR3 totals 17 residues. CDR3 sequence: CASSYLKTSGGVHEQYF. The CDR3 coding sequence is TGTGCCAGCAGTTACTTAAAGACTAGCGGGGGGGTGCACGAGCAGTACTTC.

This clonotype was seen at least ten times. The chain links TRBV24-1 to TRBJ1-2; unclear D gene. The germline V gene encodes CDR1 KGHDR and CDR2 SFDVKD. Trimming removed 2 bases at V and 8 bases at J, with 14 bases between. This CDR3 has 14 residues. The CDR3 reads CATSDSGVDRGYTF. Here the CDR3 DNA reads TGTGCCACCAGTGATTCGGGAGTTGACCGAGGCTACACCTTC.

This clonotype was counted many times. The rearrangement uses TRBV11-2 and TRBJ1-1, with D unclear. CDR1 SGHAT and CDR2 FQNNGV come from the germline V gene. The CDR3 contains 15 residues. Trimming took off 3 bases at V and 0 bases at J, with 11 bases between the two ends. The CDR3 sequence is CASSLSPALNTEAFF. CDR3 nucleotides: TGTGCCAGCAGCTTGAGTCCGGCATTGAACACTGAAGCTTTCTTT.

The chain is built from TRBV24-1 and TRBJ1-1; TRBD1 agrees at 7 bases. The CDR3 is made up of 15 amino acids. Unmatched junction bases numbered 10, after V lost 4 bases and J lost 6 bases. CDR1 is KGHDR and CDR2 is SFDVKD in the germline V gene. CDR3 sequence (DNA): TGTGCCACCAGTGACGCAGGGGGGGTATTATCTGAAGCTTTCTTT. Translation: CATSDAGGVLSEAFF.

The table lists this clonotype with many counts. This sequence joins TRBV9 and TRBJ1-1; D gene ambiguous. In germline, CDR1 is SGDLS, CDR2 YYNGEE. V lost 0 bases and J 1 base, leaving 7 bases between the germline ends. CDR3 length: 14 residues. The chain's CDR3 is CASSVGAENTEAFF. The CDR3 DNA reads TGTGCCAGCAGCGTAGGGGCAGAGAACACTGAAGCTTTCTTT.

The gene calls are TRBV28 and TRBJ1-5, with 7 bases that match TRBD1. The CDR3 covers 13 residues. Germline V gene sequence: CDR1 MDHEN, CDR2 SYDVKM. Trimming cost V 7 bases and J 7 bases; bases outside gene matches: 7. The CDR3 loop reads CASIGGGRQPQHF. The CDR3 DNA reads TGTGCCAGCATAGGAGGGGGCAGGCAGCCCCAGCATTTT.

The chain carries TRBV28 and TRBJ1-2, with 7 bases matching TRBD1. The V gene end was trimmed by 7 bases and the J gene end by 4 bases; junction bases not matched to a gene: 9. CDR3 length: 14 residues. Germline V gene lookup returns CDR1 MDHEN and CDR2 SYDVKM. The CDR3 is CASTSPGTVYGYTF. DNA for the CDR3: TGTGCCAGCACTTCCCCCGGGACAGTCTATGGCTACACCTTC.

The V and J genes are TRBV7-8 and TRBJ2-7, with 7 bases identical to TRBD2. Germline CDR1 is SGHVS and CDR2 is FQNEAQ. The junction had 7 bases not matched to a gene; V was cut back by 6 bases and J by 2 bases. The length of the CDR3 is 14 residues. This CDR3 reads CASRPGLTTYEQYF. CDR3 sequence (DNA): TGTGCCAGCAGGCCGGGACTAACGACCTACGAGCAGTACTTC.